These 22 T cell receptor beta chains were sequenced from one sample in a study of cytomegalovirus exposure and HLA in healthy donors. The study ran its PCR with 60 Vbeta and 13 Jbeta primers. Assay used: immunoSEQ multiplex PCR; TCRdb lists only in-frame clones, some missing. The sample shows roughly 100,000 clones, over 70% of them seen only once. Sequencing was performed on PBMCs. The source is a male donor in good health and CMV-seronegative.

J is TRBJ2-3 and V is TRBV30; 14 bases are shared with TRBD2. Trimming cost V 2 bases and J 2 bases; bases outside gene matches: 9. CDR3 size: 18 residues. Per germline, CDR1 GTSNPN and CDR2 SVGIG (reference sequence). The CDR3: CAWSLPGTSGGYTDTQYF. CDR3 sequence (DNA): TGTGCCTGGAGTCTTCCCGGGACTAGCGGGGGATACACAGATACGCAGTATTTT. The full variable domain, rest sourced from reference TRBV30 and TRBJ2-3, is SQTIHQWPATLVQPVGSPLSLECTVEGTSNPNLYWYRQAAGRGLQLLFYSVGIGQISSEVPQNLSASRPQDRQFILSSKKLLLSDSGFYLCAWSLPGTSGGYTDTQYFGPGTRLTVL.

The CDR3 DNA is TGTGCCGGAAAATCGACTACTTATTCACCCCTCCACTTT. It encodes CAGKSTTYSPLHF. The chain carries TRBV6-1 and TRBJ1-6; D is uncertain. Germline-derived CDR1 and CDR2 are MNHNS and SASEGT. The CDR3 covers 13 residues. V gave up 11 bases and J gave up 8 bases, with 16 bases separating them.

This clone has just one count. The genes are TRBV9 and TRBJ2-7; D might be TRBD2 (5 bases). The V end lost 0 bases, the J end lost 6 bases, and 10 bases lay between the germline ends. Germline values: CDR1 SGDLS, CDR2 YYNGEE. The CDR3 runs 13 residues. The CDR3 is CASSVVEAGEQYF. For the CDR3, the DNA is TGTGCCAGCAGCGTAGTGGAGGCGGGCGAGCAGTACTTC.

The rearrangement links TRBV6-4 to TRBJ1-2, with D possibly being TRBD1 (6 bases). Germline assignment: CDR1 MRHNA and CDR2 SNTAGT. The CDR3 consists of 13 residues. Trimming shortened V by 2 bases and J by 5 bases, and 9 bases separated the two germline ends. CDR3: CASSDDRNYGYTF. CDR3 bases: TGTGCCAGCAGTGACGACAGGAATTATGGCTACACCTTC.

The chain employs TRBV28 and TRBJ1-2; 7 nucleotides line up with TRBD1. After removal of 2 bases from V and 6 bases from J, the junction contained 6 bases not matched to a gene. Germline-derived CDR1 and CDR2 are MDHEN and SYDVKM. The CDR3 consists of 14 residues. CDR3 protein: CASSLSRGANGYTF. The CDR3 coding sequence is TGTGCCAGCAGTTTAAGCAGGGGGGCGAATGGCTACACCTTC.

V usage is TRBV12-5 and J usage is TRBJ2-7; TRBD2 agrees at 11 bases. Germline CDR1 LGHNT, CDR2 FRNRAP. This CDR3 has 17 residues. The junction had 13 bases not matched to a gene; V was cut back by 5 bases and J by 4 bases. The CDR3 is CASGPKVLAGDGYEQYF. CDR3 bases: TGTGCTAGTGGTCCAAAGGTACTAGCGGGAGACGGTTACGAGCAGTACTTC.

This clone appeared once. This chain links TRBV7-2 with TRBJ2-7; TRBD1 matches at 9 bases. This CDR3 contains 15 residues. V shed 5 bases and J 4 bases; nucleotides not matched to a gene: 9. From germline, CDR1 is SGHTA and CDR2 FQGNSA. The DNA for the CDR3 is TGTGCCAGCAGCGCCCGACAGGGGGTGGGGTACGAGCAGTACTTC. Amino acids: CASSARQGVGYEQYF. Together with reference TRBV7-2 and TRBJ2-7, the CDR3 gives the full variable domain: GAGVSQSPSNKVTEKGKDVELRCDPISGHTALYWYRQSLGQGLEFLIYFQGNSAPDKSGLPSDRFSAERTGGSVSTLTIQRTQQEDSAVYLCASSARQGVGYEQYFGPGTRLTVT.

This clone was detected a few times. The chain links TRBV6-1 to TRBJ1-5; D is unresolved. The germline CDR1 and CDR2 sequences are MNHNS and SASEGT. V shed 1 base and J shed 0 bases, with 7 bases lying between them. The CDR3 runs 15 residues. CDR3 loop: CASSEGLFSNQPQHF. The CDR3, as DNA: TGTGCCAGCAGTGAAGGTTTATTTAGCAATCAGCCCCAGCATTTT.

CDR3 in amino acids: CASRWEGENYGYTF. In nucleotides, the CDR3 is TGTGCCAGCAGATGGGAGGGAGAAAACTATGGCTACACCTTC. The chain employs TRBV6-1 and TRBJ1-2; D is unresolved. The CDR3 consists of 14 residues. V lost 6 bases to trimming and J lost 2 bases, with 13 bases between them. From germline, CDR1 is MNHNS and CDR2 SASEGT.

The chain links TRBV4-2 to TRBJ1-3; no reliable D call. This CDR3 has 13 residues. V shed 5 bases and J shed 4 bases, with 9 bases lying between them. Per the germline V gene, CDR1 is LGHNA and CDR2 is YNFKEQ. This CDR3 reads CASSSREGNTIYF. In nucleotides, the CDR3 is TGTGCCAGCAGCTCTCGTGAGGGAAACACCATATATTTT.

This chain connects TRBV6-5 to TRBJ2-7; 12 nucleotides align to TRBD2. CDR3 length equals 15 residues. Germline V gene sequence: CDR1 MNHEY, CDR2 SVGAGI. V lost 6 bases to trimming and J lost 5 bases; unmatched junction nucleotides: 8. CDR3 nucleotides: TGTGCCAGCAGCATGACTAGCGGGAGTTCCCACGAGCAGTACTTC. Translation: CASSMTSGSSHEQYF.

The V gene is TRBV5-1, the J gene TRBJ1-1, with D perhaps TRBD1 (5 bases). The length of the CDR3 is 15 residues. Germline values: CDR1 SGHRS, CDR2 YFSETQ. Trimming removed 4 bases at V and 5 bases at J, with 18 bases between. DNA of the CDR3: TGCGCCAGCAGCCCTCAAGGGAGTCGGGGGACTGAAGCTTTCTTT. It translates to CASSPQGSRGTEAFF.

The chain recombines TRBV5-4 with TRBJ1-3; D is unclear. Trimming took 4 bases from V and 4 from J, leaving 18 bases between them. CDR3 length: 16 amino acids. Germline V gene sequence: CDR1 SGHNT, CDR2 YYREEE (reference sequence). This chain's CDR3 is CASSQGADLSGNTIYF. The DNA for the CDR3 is TGTGCCAGCAGCCAAGGAGCGGATTTATCGGGAAACACCATATATTTT.

As DNA, the CDR3 is TGTGCCAGCTCCGGTCTCATGAACACTGAAGCTTTCTTT. It encodes CASSGLMNTEAFF. The J gene is TRBJ1-1, the V gene TRBV27; D is unclear. Per germline, CDR1 MNHEY and CDR2 SMNVEV (reference sequence). V lost 8 bases and J 0 bases, leaving 10 bases between the germline ends. This CDR3 is 13 amino acids long.

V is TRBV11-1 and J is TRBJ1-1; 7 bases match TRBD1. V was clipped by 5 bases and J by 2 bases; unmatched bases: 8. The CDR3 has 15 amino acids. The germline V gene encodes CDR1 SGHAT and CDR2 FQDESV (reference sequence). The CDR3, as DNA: TGTGCCAGCAGCGAGGGGGCGGGAGGTAACACTGAAGCTTTCTTT. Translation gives CASSEGAGGNTEAFF.

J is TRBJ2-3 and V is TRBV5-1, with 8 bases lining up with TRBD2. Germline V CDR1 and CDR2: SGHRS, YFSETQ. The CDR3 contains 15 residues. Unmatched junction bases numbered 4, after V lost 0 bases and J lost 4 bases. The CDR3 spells CASSLGAGDADTQYF. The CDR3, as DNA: TGCGCCAGCAGCTTGGGAGCGGGAGACGCAGATACGCAGTATTTT.

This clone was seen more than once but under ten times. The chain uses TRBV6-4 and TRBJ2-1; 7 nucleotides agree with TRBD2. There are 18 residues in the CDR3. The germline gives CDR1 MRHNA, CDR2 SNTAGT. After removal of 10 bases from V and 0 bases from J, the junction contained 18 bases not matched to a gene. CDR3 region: CATSDKAGEGLSYNEQFF. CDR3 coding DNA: TGTGCCACCAGCGACAAGGCGGGAGAGGGACTCTCCTACAATGAGCAGTTCTTC.

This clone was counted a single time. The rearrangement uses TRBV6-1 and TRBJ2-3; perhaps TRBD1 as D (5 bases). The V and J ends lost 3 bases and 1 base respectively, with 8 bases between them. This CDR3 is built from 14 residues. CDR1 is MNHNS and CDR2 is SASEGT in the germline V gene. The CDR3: CASSEVGRTDTQYF. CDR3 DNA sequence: TGTGCCAGCAGTGAGGTGGGGCGCACAGATACGCAGTATTTT.

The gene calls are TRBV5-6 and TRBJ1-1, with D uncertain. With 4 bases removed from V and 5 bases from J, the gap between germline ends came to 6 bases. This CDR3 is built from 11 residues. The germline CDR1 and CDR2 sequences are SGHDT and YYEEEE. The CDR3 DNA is TGTGCCAGCAGCCGCGAGACTGAAGCTTTCTTT. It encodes CASSRETEAFF.

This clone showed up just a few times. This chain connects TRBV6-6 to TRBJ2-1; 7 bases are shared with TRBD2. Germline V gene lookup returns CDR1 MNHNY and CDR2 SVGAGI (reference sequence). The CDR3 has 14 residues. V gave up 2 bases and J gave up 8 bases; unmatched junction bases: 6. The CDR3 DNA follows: TGTGCCAGCAGTTACCCAGGACTAGTGGATGAGCAGTTCTTC. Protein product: CASSYPGLVDEQFF.

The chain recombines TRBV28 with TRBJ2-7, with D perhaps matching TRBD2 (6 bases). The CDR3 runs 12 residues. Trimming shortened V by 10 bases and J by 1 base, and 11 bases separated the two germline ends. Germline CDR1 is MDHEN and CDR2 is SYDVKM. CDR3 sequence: CAINSGSYEQYF. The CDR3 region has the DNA TGTGCCATAAACAGCGGGTCCTACGAGCAGTACTTC. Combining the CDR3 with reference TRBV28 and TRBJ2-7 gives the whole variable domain DVKVTQSSRYLVKRTGEKVFLECVQDMDHENMFWYRQDPGLGLRLIYFSYDVKMKEKGDIPEGYSVSREKKERFSLILESASTNQTSMYLCAINSGSYEQYFGPGTRLTVT.

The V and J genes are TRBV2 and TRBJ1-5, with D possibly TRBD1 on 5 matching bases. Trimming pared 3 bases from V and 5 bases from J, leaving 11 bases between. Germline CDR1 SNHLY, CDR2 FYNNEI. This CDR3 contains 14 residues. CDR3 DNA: TGTGCCAGCAGTGAGCAGGGTTCGGATCAGCCCCAGCATTTT. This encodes CASSEQGSDQPQHF.